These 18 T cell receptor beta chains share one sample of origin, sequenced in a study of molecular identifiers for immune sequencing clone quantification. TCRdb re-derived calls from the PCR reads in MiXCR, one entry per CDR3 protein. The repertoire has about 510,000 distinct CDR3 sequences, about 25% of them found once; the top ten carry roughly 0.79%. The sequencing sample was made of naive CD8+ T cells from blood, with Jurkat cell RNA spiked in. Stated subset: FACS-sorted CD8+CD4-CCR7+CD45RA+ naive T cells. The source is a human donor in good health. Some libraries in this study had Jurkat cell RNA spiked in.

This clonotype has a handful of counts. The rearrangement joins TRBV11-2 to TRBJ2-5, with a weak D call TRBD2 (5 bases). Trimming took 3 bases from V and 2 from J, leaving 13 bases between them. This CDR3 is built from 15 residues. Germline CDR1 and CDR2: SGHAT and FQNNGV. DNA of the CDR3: TGTGCCAGCAGCTTGGAGGCTCTCACTCAAGAGACCCAGTACTTC. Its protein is CASSLEALTQETQYF.

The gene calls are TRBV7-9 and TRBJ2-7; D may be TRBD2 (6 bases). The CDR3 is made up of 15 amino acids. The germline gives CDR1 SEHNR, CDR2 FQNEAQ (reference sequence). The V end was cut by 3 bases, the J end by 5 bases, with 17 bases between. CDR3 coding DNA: TGTGCCAGCAGCTTCTACTCGGGACTTTTTCACGAGCAGTACTTC. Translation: CASSFYSGLFHEQYF.

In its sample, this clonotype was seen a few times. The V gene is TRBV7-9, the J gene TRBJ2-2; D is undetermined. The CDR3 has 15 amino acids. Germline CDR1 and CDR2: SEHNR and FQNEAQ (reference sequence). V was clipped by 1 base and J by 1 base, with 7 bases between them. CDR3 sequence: CASSLVPWNTGELFF. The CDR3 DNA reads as TGTGCCAGCAGCTTAGTACCATGGAACACCGGGGAGCTGTTTTTT.

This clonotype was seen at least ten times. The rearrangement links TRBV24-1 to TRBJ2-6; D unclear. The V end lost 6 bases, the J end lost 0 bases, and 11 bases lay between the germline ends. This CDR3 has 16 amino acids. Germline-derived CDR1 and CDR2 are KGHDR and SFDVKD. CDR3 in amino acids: CATSTRHSSGANVLTF. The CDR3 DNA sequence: TGTGCCACCAGTACCCGGCATAGCTCTGGGGCCAACGTCCTGACTTTC.

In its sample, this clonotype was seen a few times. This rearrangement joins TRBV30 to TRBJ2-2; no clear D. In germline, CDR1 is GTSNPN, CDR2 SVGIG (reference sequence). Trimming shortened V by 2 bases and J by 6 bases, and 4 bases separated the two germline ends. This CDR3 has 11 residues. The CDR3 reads CAWSKPGELFF. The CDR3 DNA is TGTGCCTGGAGTAAACCCGGGGAGCTGTTTTTT. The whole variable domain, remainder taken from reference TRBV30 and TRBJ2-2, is SQTIHQWPATLVQPVGSPLSLECTVEGTSNPNLYWYRQAAGRGLQLLFYSVGIGQISSEVPQNLSASRPQDRQFILSSKKLLLSDSGFYLCAWSKPGELFFGEGSRLTVL.

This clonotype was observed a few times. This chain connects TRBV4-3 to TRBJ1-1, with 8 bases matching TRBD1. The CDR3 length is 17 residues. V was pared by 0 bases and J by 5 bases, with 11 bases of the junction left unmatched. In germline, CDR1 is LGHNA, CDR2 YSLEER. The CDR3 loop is CASSQDRWGRGPTEAFF. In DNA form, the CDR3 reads TGCGCCAGCAGCCAAGATAGGTGGGGCAGGGGGCCAACTGAAGCTTTCTTT.

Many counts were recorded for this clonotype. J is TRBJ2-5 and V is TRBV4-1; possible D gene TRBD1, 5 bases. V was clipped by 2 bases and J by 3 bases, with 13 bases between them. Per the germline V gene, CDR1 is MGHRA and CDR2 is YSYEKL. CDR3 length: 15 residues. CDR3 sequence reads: CASSQLDSKKETQYF. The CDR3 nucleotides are TGCGCCAGCAGCCAACTCGACAGCAAAAAAGAGACCCAGTACTTC.

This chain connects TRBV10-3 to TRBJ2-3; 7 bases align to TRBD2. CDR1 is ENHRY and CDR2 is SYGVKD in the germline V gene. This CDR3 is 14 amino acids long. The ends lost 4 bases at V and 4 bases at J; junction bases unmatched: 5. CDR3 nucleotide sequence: TGTGCCATCAGTGCGCTAGCGGTCCCAGATACGCAGTATTTT. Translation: CAISALAVPDTQYF.

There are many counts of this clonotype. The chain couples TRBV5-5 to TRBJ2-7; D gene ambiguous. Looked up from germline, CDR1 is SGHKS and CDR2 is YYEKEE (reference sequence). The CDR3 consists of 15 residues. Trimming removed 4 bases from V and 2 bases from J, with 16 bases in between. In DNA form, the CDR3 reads TGTGCCAGCAGCCCGCCAATTTCGGGCCCCTACGAGCAGTACTTC. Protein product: CASSPPISGPYEQYF.

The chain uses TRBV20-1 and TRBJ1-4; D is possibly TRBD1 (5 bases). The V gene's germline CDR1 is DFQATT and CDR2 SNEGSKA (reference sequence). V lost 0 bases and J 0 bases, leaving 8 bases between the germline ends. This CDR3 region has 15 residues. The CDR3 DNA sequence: TGCAGTGCTAGAGAGACAGATGCAACTAATGAAAAACTGTTTTTT. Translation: CSARETDATNEKLFF.

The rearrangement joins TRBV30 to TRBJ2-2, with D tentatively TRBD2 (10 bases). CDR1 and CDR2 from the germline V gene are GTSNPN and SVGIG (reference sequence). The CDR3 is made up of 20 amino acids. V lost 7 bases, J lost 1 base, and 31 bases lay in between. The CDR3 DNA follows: TGTGCCTACCAGGACAGGGGAAGGCTAGCGGGGGTCAAGAACACCGGGGAGCTGTTTTTT. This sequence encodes CAYQDRGRLAGVKNTGELFF.

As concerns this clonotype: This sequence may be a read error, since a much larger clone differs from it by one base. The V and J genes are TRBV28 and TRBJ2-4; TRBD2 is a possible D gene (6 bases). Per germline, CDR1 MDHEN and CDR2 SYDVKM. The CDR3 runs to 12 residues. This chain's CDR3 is CASRPEGPAAFF. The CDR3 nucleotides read TGTGCCAGCAGACCGGAGGGCCCAGCCGCTTTCTTC.

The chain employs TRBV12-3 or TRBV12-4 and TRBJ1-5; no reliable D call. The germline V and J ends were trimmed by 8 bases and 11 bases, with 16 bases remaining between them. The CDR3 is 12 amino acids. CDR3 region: CASGNDERTQHF. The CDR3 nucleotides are TGTGCCAGCGGCAACGATGAGCGAACCCAGCATTTT.

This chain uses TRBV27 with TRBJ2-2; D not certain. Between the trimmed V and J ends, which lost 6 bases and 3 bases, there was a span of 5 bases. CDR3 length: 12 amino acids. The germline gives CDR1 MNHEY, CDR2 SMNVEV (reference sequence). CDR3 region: CASRTYTGELFF. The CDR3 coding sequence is TGTGCCAGCAGAACTTACACCGGGGAGCTGTTTTTT.

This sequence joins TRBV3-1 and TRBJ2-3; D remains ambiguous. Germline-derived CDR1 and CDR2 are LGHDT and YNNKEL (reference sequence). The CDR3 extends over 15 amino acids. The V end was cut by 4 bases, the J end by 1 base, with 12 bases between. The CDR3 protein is CASSPESVGTDTQYF. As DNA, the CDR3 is TGTGCCAGCAGCCCAGAGAGCGTTGGCACAGATACGCAGTATTTT.

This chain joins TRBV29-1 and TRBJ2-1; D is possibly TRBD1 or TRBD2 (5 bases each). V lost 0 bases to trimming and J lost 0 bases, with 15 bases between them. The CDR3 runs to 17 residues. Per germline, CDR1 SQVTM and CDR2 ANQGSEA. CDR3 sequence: CSVEDLAWDHSYNEQFF. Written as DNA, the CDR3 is TGCAGCGTTGAAGATCTGGCTTGGGACCACTCCTACAATGAGCAGTTCTTC.

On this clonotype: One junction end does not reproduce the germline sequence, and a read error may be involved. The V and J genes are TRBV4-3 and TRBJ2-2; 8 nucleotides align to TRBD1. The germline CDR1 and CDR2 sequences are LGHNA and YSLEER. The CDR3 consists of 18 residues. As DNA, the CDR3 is TGCGCCAGCAGCCAAGATCGGGCAGGGGGCGTCAACACCGGGGAGCTGCTTTTT. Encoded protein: CASSQDRAGGVNTGELLF.

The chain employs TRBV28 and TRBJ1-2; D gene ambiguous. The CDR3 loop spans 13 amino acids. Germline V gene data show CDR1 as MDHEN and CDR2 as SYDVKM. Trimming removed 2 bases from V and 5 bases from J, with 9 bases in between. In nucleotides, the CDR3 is TGTGCCAGCAGTTTACTATTTGGGTATGGCTACACCTTC. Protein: CASSLLFGYGYTF.